The rows below give T cell receptor beta chains drawn from one sample of a study of vaccination and CD4 T cells after COVID-19. These receptors' targets are unknown. TCRdb used MiXCR to reprocess the PCR reads, holding one entry per CDR3 protein. The table records tens of thousands of distinct CDR3 sequences, roughly 50% of them present only once. Sequenced sample: CD4+ T cells from blood, cultured in vitro. These receptors all come from a human donor who had recovered from COVID-19. Both conserved end residues are part of each CDR3. Fields, in order: V gene, clone size, J gene, D gene, CDR3 DNA, CDR3 protein. A D gene is named only where the DNA matches it firmly. Clone size, where shown, is once, few, many, or a class for clones that have expanded.

V gene: TRBV18
clone size: .
J gene: TRBJ2-1
D gene: TRBD1
CDR3 DNA: TGTGCCAGCTCGCCATCCCGGGACAGGGCGTATGAGCAGTTCTTC
CDR3 protein: CASSPSRDRAYEQFF

V gene: TRBV27
clone size: few
J gene: TRBJ1-5
D gene: TRBD1
CDR3 DNA: TGTGCCAGCAGTTTAGATGGCAGGGGGTATCAGCCCCAGCATTTT
CDR3 protein: CASSLDGRGYQPQHF

V gene: TRBV24-1
clone size: few
J gene: TRBJ1-5
D gene: TRBD1
CDR3 DNA: TGTGCCACCAGTGATACTAGGGACAGGGGGTACCTTCAGCCCCAGCATTTT
CDR3 protein: CATSDTRDRGYLQPQHF

V gene: TRBV20-1
clone size: once
J gene: TRBJ2-2
D gene: .
CDR3 DNA: TGCAGTGGTCTACAGGGTAACACCGGGGAGCTGTTTTTT
CDR3 protein: CSGLQGNTGELFF

V gene: TRBV20-1
clone size: few
J gene: TRBJ2-7
D gene: TRBD2
CDR3 DNA: TGCAGTGCTAGAGCTAGCGGGAGGGCCAACGAGCAGTACTTC
CDR3 protein: CSARASGRANEQYF

V gene: TRBV20-1
clone size: .
J gene: TRBJ2-1
D gene: .
CDR3 DNA: TGCAGTGTCCCAGGACGAGGGGGTCACAATGAGCAGTTCTTC
CDR3 protein: CSVPGRGGHNEQFF

V gene: TRBV24-1
clone size: .
J gene: TRBJ2-5
D gene: .
CDR3 DNA: TGTGCCACCAGTGATTTTTGGATGGGGAAGGGCCGAGAGACCCAGTACTTC
CDR3 protein: CATSDFWMGKGRETQYF

V gene: TRBV20-1
clone size: .
J gene: TRBJ1-6
D gene: .
CDR3 DNA: TGCAGTAAATTGTCCTTGGCGAATTCACCCCTCCACTTT
CDR3 protein: CSKLSLANSPLHF

V gene: TRBV19
clone size: .
J gene: TRBJ1-5
D gene: TRBD1
CDR3 DNA: TGTGCCAGTAGTCCCGGGACAGGGGTGGAGGGGCAGCCCCAGCATTTT
CDR3 protein: CASSPGTGVEGQPQHF

V gene: TRBV19
clone size: few
J gene: TRBJ1-2
D gene: TRBD1
CDR3 DNA: TGTGCCAGTAGTAAGGGGGAACACGACAGGGTGAGGTATGGCTACACCTTC
CDR3 protein: CASSKGEHDRVRYGYTF

V gene: TRBV19
clone size: .
J gene: TRBJ2-7
D gene: .
CDR3 DNA: TGTGCCAGTAAGGGCCAGAGTAACTTCTACGAGCAGTACTTC
CDR3 protein: CASKGQSNFYEQYF

V gene: TRBV27
clone size: .
J gene: TRBJ2-5
D gene: .
CDR3 DNA: TGTGCCAGCAGTCCTAGTAACGGAGAGACCCAGTACTTC
CDR3 protein: CASSPSNGETQYF

V gene: TRBV20-1
clone size: .
J gene: TRBJ2-1
D gene: TRBD1
CDR3 DNA: TGCAGTGCTCCCAAGACAGGGACCAACAATGAGCAGTTCTTC
CDR3 protein: CSAPKTGTNNEQFF

V gene: TRBV2
clone size: .
J gene: TRBJ1-5
D gene: .
CDR3 DNA: TGTGCCAGCAGTGCTCGAGGGGATTATCAGCCCCAGCATTTT
CDR3 protein: CASSARGDYQPQHF

V gene: TRBV6-1
clone size: .
J gene: TRBJ1-5
D gene: .
CDR3 DNA: TGTGCCAGCAGTCCAACAGGGTTCAATCAGCCCCAGCATTTT
CDR3 protein: CASSPTGFNQPQHF

V gene: TRBV20-1
clone size: .
J gene: TRBJ1-6
D gene: .
CDR3 DNA: TGCAGTGCCATAACGGGGCTAAATTCACCCCTCCACTTT
CDR3 protein: CSAITGLNSPLHF

V gene: TRBV11-2
clone size: .
J gene: TRBJ2-1
D gene: .
CDR3 DNA: TGTGCCAGCAGCCCGATAGGAATTAATGAGCAGTTCTTC
CDR3 protein: CASSPIGINEQFF

V gene: TRBV7-2
clone size: few
J gene: TRBJ2-4
D gene: .
CDR3 DNA: TGTGCCAGCAGCTTAGACCAGCGAGACATTCAGTACTTC
CDR3 protein: CASSLDQRDIQYF

V gene: TRBV27
clone size: .
J gene: TRBJ2-1
D gene: .
CDR3 DNA: TGTGCCAGCAGTTTTTCCGCTGGGGACTCCACGACCTCCAATGAGCAGTTCTTC
CDR3 protein: CASSFSAGDSTTSNEQFF

V gene: TRBV6-4
clone size: few
J gene: TRBJ1-5
D gene: TRBD1
CDR3 DNA: TGTGCCAGCAGGAGACCGGACAGGCGGAACTGGCTTTATCAGCCCCAGCATTTT
CDR3 protein: CASRRPDRRNWLYQPQHF

V gene: TRBV2
clone size: .
J gene: TRBJ2-6
D gene: .
CDR3 DNA: TGTGCCAGCAGCGTCAGGGGCTCTGGGGCCAACGTCCTGACTTTC
CDR3 protein: CASSVRGSGANVLTF

V gene: TRBV7-3
clone size: .
J gene: TRBJ2-1
D gene: TRBD1
CDR3 DNA: TGTGCCAGCAGCGGGACAGGCGTCAGGAATGAGCAGTTCTTC
CDR3 protein: CASSGTGVRNEQFF

V gene: TRBV20-1
clone size: .
J gene: TRBJ2-5
D gene: .
CDR3 DNA: TGCAGTGCTGGTAGCGGCCCCCAAGAGACCCAGTACTTC
CDR3 protein: CSAGSGPQETQYF

V gene: TRBV10-3
clone size: .
J gene: TRBJ2-5
D gene: TRBD2
CDR3 DNA: TGTGCCATCAGAGATTCCACCGGGACTAGCGGGAGAGAGACCCAGTACTTC
CDR3 protein: CAIRDSTGTSGRETQYF

V gene: TRBV5-1
clone size: .
J gene: TRBJ2-1
D gene: TRBD1
CDR3 DNA: TGCGCCAGCAGCTTGCTCGCAGGGGGCTTGAATGAGCAGTTCTTC
CDR3 protein: CASSLLAGGLNEQFF

V gene: TRBV10-3
clone size: few
J gene: TRBJ1-2
D gene: .
CDR3 DNA: TGTGCCATCAGCGGAGTACCAGGGGACTATGGCTACACCTTC
CDR3 protein: CAISGVPGDYGYTF

V gene: TRBV19
clone size: .
J gene: TRBJ2-1
D gene: TRBD2
CDR3 DNA: TGTGCCAGCAAAACTAGCGGGAGAGGTTACAATGAGCAGTTCTTC
CDR3 protein: CASKTSGRGYNEQFF

V gene: TRBV20-1
clone size: few
J gene: TRBJ1-3
D gene: TRBD1
CDR3 DNA: TGCAGTGCTACGCCGACAGGGGAAGGAAACACCATATATTTT
CDR3 protein: CSATPTGEGNTIYF

V gene: TRBV20-1
clone size: .
J gene: TRBJ2-7
D gene: TRBD1
CDR3 DNA: TGCAGTGCTCCCGGACAGGCATACGAGCAGTACTTC
CDR3 protein: CSAPGQAYEQYF

V gene: TRBV20-1
clone size: .
J gene: TRBJ2-7
D gene: TRBD2
CDR3 DNA: TGCAGTGCTAAGCGGGAGAGACACGAGCAGTACTTC
CDR3 protein: CSAKRERHEQYF

V gene: TRBV19
clone size: .
J gene: TRBJ1-2
D gene: .
CDR3 DNA: TGTGCCAGTAGACCAGGGGAGGCGATATCGAACTATGGCTACACCTTC
CDR3 protein: CASRPGEAISNYGYTF

V gene: TRBV2
clone size: few
J gene: TRBJ1-5
D gene: TRBD1
CDR3 DNA: TGTGCCAGCAGCTATCAGGGGGCATGGCAGCCCCAGCATTTT
CDR3 protein: CASSYQGAWQPQHF

V gene: TRBV11-2
clone size: .
J gene: TRBJ2-1
D gene: .
CDR3 DNA: TGTGCCAGCAGCTTACTCGGAATACCTGAGCAGTTCTTC
CDR3 protein: CASSLLGIPEQFF

V gene: TRBV20-1
clone size: .
J gene: TRBJ2-1
D gene: .
CDR3 DNA: TGCAGTGCTAGAGATCTCGGCAGGGTGACTGAGCAGTTCTTC
CDR3 protein: CSARDLGRVTEQFF

V gene: TRBV27
clone size: few
J gene: TRBJ1-2
D gene: TRBD1
CDR3 DNA: TGTGCCAGCAGTCCATTGCCTTCAGACAGGGCGGGGGGCTACACCTTC
CDR3 protein: CASSPLPSDRAGGYTF

V gene: TRBV12-3/TRBV12-4
clone size: .
J gene: TRBJ1-2
D gene: .
CDR3 DNA: TGTGCCAGCACCCGATCGGGGTTCTATGGCTACACCTTC
CDR3 protein: CASTRSGFYGYTF

V gene: TRBV6-1
clone size: .
J gene: TRBJ2-5
D gene: TRBD1
CDR3 DNA: TGTGCCACCCCGGGGGCACAGGGGGTAGAGACCCAGTACTTC
CDR3 protein: CATPGAQGVETQYF

V gene: TRBV6-5
clone size: few
J gene: TRBJ2-1
D gene: .
CDR3 DNA: TGTGCCAGCAGTTATGAGGGGTGGAATGAGCAGTTCTTC
CDR3 protein: CASSYEGWNEQFF

V gene: TRBV27
clone size: .
J gene: TRBJ1-2
D gene: .
CDR3 DNA: TGTGCCAGCAGTTCCATAGCCCCATGGGGCTACACCTTC
CDR3 protein: CASSSIAPWGYTF

V gene: TRBV6-1
clone size: .
J gene: TRBJ1-2
D gene: TRBD1
CDR3 DNA: TGTGCCAGCAGCGGGGGACAGGGAACGGATGGCTACACCTTC
CDR3 protein: CASSGGQGTDGYTF

V gene: TRBV15
clone size: few
J gene: TRBJ2-3
D gene: .
CDR3 DNA: TGTGCCACCAGCAGACCACAGGGACCCGATACGCAGTATTTT
CDR3 protein: CATSRPQGPDTQYF

V gene: TRBV11-2
clone size: .
J gene: TRBJ2-7
D gene: .
CDR3 DNA: TGTGCCAGCAGCTTAGATAGGACCGCCCAAGAGCAGTACTTC
CDR3 protein: CASSLDRTAQEQYF

V gene: TRBV5-1
clone size: .
J gene: TRBJ1-5
D gene: TRBD1
CDR3 DNA: TGCGCCAGCAGCTTGGGACAGGGGGGCGATCAGCCCCAGCATTTT
CDR3 protein: CASSLGQGGDQPQHF

V gene: TRBV30
clone size: .
J gene: TRBJ2-1
D gene: .
CDR3 DNA: TGTGCCTGGAGTAGGGGACCATCCAATGAGCAGTTCTTC
CDR3 protein: CAWSRGPSNEQFF

V gene: TRBV6-2/TRBV6-3
clone size: few
J gene: TRBJ1-5
D gene: .
CDR3 DNA: TGTGCCAGCAGTCAAGTTGGCAATCAGCCCCAGCATTTT
CDR3 protein: CASSQVGNQPQHF

V gene: TRBV6-7
clone size: .
J gene: TRBJ1-5
D gene: .
CDR3 DNA: TGTGCCAGCAGTTACTCTCAAGCCCAGGAAAAGGTCCAGCATTTT
CDR3 protein: CASSYSQAQEKVQHF

V gene: TRBV5-8
clone size: few
J gene: TRBJ2-3
D gene: TRBD1
CDR3 DNA: TGTGCCAGCAGACCCGGACAGGGATTCTCCACAGATACGCAGTATTTT
CDR3 protein: CASRPGQGFSTDTQYF

V gene: TRBV7-9
clone size: few
J gene: TRBJ1-6
D gene: .
CDR3 DNA: TGTGCCAGCAGCCCGACGGTGGATTCACCCCTCCACTTT
CDR3 protein: CASSPTVDSPLHF

V gene: TRBV5-1
clone size: .
J gene: TRBJ2-1
D gene: .
CDR3 DNA: TGCGCCAGCAGCTTGACTAGCCTCCGGAGTGGTGAGCAGTTCTTC
CDR3 protein: CASSLTSLRSGEQFF

V gene: TRBV6-1
clone size: .
J gene: TRBJ1-5
D gene: .
CDR3 DNA: TGTGCCAGCAGTGATCTCAATAATCAGCCCCAGCATTTT
CDR3 protein: CASSDLNNQPQHF

V gene: TRBV20-1
clone size: few
J gene: TRBJ1-4
D gene: .
CDR3 DNA: TGCAGTGCTAGAGACCCATTCCAAGGGACTAATGAAAAACTGTTTTTT
CDR3 protein: CSARDPFQGTNEKLFF

V gene: TRBV20-1
clone size: .
J gene: TRBJ1-1
D gene: .
CDR3 DNA: TGCAGTGCAGAGGGGGGGAACACTGAAGCTTTCTTT
CDR3 protein: CSAEGGNTEAFF

V gene: TRBV7-9
clone size: .
J gene: TRBJ1-4
D gene: .
CDR3 DNA: TGTGCCAGCAGCTTGGGAATTGCAACTACTGAAAAACTGTTTTTT
CDR3 protein: CASSLGIATTEKLFF

V gene: TRBV19
clone size: few
J gene: TRBJ1-2
D gene: .
CDR3 DNA: TGTGCCAGTAGTAAACAGGACGTCTATGGCTACACCTTC
CDR3 protein: CASSKQDVYGYTF

V gene: TRBV20-1
clone size: .
J gene: TRBJ1-2
D gene: TRBD1
CDR3 DNA: TGCAGTGCCGATCAATCCAGGGGACAGTATGGCTACACCTTC
CDR3 protein: CSADQSRGQYGYTF

V gene: TRBV5-1
clone size: .
J gene: TRBJ2-1
D gene: TRBD2
CDR3 DNA: TGCGCCAGCAGCTCGTTTGAGCGGGAGGGTGACAATGAGCAGTTCTTC
CDR3 protein: CASSSFEREGDNEQFF

V gene: TRBV7-2
clone size: .
J gene: TRBJ1-4
D gene: .
CDR3 DNA: TGTGCCAGCAGCTTAACAGAGTCTAATGAAAAACTGTTTTTT
CDR3 protein: CASSLTESNEKLFF

V gene: TRBV27
clone size: .
J gene: TRBJ2-1
D gene: .
CDR3 DNA: TGTGCCAGCAGTTTGTCGGGGTCGGGCTACAATGAGCAGTTCTTC
CDR3 protein: CASSLSGSGYNEQFF

V gene: TRBV24-1
clone size: few
J gene: TRBJ1-1
D gene: .
CDR3 DNA: TGTGCCACCAGTGACGCGACAACTCCCACTGAAGCTTTCTTT
CDR3 protein: CATSDATTPTEAFF

V gene: TRBV6-1
clone size: .
J gene: TRBJ1-5
D gene: .
CDR3 DNA: TGTGCCAGCAACTTAATGGGCAATCAGCCCCAGCATTTT
CDR3 protein: CASNLMGNQPQHF